The entry that follows covers one T cell receptor beta chain sequence. Its specificity is not known. These data come from a study of T cells in Graves' hyperthyroidism and ophthalmopathy. The study's findings and limits: In the blood, most expanded thyroid clonotypes above 0.001 appeared as well.

Each ophthalmopathy patient scored at least 3 on the Clinical Activity Score and at least 4 on NOSPECS grade, with duration under 3 months. Cells are PBMCs isolated from approximately 9.2 ml of fresh blood. RNA transcripts provided the source from which TCR beta CDR3 regions were amplified. The TCR CDR3 first-round RT-PCR relied on the HTBI primer set. TCRdb redid the calling of the multiplex PCR reads with MiXCR, one entry per CDR3 protein. The data hold 500,000 to 650,000 distinct CDR3 sequences, with around 15% observed a single time. The CDR3 has 14 amino acids. CDR1 is SQVTM, CDR2 ANQGSEA, per germline. V was shortened by 3 bases and J by 0 bases, with 6 bases between the two germline ends.

The rearrangement uses TRBV29-1 and TRBJ2-6; D gene ambiguous. Sequencing was done on a sample of blood. The clonotype comes from a woman between 50 and 59 years old with Graves' ophthalmopathy. The CDR3 DNA sequence: TGCAGCGTTGACTTGAGCTCTGGGGCCAACGTCCTGACTTTC. Its translation is CSVDLSSGANVLTF.